This T cell receptor (beta chain) was sequenced in a study of regulatory T cells in long-lasting Graves disease. For the study at large: Patients met the persistent Graves' disease definition after over 5 years of antithyroid drugs with positive TSH receptor antibodies. Study outcomes and limitations: Possibly, accuracy suffered from the small sample size.

Both iRepertoire HTBI primers and Arm-PCR of CDR3 regions were used to build the TCR beta libraries. TCRdb reprocessed the multiplex PCR reads via MiXCR and lists one record per CDR3 protein. The repertoire holds nearly 350,000 distinct CDR3 sequences, with around a fifth as singletons. This clonotype has just a few counts. Its antigen remains unknown. Per germline, CDR1 MDHEN and CDR2 SYDVKM. The CDR3 contains 16 residues. V lost 1 base to trimming and J lost 7 bases; unmatched junction nucleotides: 9. Specified time point: persistent/refractory GD, antithyroid drugs over 5 years with positive TRAb. From RNA extracted from PBMCs, the TCR library was made.

The chain couples TRBV28 to TRBJ1-4; TRBD1 agrees at 7 bases. The input for sequencing was peripheral blood mononuclear cells (PBMCs), taken when the disease was refractory, from a patient treated with antithyroid drugs. The clonotype comes from a female donor with Graves disease. Here the CDR3 DNA reads TGTGCCAGCAGTTTATTGAGGGGGCAGAATAGTGAAAAACTGTTTTTT. Translating gives CASSLLRGQNSEKLFF. The full variable domain, completed using reference TRBV28 and TRBJ1-4, is DVKVTQSSRYLVKRTGEKVFLECVQDMDHENMFWYRQDPGLGLRLIYFSYDVKMKEKGDIPEGYSVSREKKERFSLILESASTNQTSMYLCASSLLRGQNSEKLFFGSGTQLSVL.